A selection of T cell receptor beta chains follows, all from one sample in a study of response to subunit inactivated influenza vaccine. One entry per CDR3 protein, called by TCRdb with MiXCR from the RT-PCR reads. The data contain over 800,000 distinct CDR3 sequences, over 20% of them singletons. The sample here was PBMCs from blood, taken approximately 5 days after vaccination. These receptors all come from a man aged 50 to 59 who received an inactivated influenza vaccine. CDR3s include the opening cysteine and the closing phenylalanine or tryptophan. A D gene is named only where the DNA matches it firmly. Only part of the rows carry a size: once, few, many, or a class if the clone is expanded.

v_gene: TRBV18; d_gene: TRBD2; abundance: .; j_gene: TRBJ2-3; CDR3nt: TGTGCCAGCTCACCGTCGACTAGCGGCACAGATACGCAGTATTTT; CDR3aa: CASSPSTSGTDTQYF
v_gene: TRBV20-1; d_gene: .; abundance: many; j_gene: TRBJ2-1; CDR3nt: TGCAGTGCTAGGATAGACAATGAGCAGTTCTTC; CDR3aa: CSARIDNEQFF
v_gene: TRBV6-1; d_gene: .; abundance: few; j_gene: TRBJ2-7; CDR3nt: TGTGCCAGCAGAGAACGACAGATGATTAGCTACGAGCAGTACTTC; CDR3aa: CASRERQMISYEQYF
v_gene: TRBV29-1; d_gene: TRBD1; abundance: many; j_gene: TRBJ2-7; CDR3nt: TGCAGCGTTCTAACAGGGGGCCCCCTCTCCTACGAGCAGTACTTC; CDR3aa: CSVLTGGPLSYEQYF
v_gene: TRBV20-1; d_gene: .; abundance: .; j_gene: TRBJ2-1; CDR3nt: TGCAGTGCTAGATCTACATCGAACTGGTACAATGAGCAGTTCTTC; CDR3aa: CSARSTSNWYNEQFF
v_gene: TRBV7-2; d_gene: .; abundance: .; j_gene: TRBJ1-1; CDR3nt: TGTGCCAGCAGCCTCCTGGCAGGGCGCATGAACACTGAAGCTTTCTTT; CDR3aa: CASSLLAGRMNTEAFF
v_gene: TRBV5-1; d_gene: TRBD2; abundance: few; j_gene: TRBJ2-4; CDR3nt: TGCGCCAGCGCCACTTGGACTAGCGGGGACAGGGCCAAAAACATTCAGTACTTC; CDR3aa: CASATWTSGDRAKNIQYF
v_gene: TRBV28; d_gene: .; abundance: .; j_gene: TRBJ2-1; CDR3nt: TGTGCCAGCAGCCCTTCGAGGGACTTTGGCTACAATGAGCAGTTCTTC; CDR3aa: CASSPSRDFGYNEQFF
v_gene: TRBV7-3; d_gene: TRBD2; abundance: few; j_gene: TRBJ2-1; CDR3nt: TGTGCCAGCAGCCTGGGACTAGCTGTCGACAATGAGCAGTTCTTC; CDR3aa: CASSLGLAVDNEQFF
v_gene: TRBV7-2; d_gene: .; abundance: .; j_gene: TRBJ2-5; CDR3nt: TGTGCCAGCAGCTTACGGGGGCCGGGTGAGACCCAGTACTTC; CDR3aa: CASSLRGPGETQYF
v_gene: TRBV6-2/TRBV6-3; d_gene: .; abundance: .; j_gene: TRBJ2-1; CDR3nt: TGTGCCAGCAGTTATCAGGGGCTTGGCGAGCAGTTCTTC; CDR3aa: CASSYQGLGEQFF
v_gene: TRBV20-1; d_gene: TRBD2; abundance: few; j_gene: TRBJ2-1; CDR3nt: TGCAGTGCTAGAAGCGGGGGGATCTACAATGAGCAGTTCTTC; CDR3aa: CSARSGGIYNEQFF
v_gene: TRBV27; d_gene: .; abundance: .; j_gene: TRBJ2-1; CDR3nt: TGTGCCAGCAGTCCCCAGACAGCCTACAATGAGCAGTTCTTC; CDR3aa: CASSPQTAYNEQFF
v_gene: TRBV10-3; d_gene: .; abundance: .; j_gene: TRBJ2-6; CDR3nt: TGTGCCATCAGTGAGTCCAGGGGGGCTGGGGCCAACGTCCTGACTTTC; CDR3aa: CAISESRGAGANVLTF
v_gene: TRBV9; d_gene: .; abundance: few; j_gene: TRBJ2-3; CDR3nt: TGTGCCAGCAGCGTAGGGACGGGTAGCACAGATACGCAGTATTTT; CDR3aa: CASSVGTGSTDTQYF
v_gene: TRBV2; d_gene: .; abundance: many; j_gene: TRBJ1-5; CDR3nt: TGTGCCAGCAGGCAGGGATGGAGCAATCAGCCCCAGCATTTT; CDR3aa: CASRQGWSNQPQHF
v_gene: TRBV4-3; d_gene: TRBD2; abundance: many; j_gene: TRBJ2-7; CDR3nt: TGCGCCAGCAGCCAAGAACTAGCGGGAGCTCCCACCTACGAGCAGTACTTC; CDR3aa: CASSQELAGAPTYEQYF
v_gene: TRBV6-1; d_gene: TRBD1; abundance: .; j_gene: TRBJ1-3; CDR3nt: TGTGCCAGCAGAAAAACCGGGACAGCAGGAAACACCATATATTTT; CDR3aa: CASRKTGTAGNTIYF
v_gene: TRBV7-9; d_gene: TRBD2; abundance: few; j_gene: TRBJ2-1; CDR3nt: TGTGCCAGCAGCGCACGACTAGCGGGATCGGAGTTCTTC; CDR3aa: CASSARLAGSEFF
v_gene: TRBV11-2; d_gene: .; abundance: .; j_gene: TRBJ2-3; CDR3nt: TGTGCCAGCAGCTTATACACCAGGGCTGGGGGCCGCACAGATACGCAGTATTTT; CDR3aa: CASSLYTRAGGRTDTQYF
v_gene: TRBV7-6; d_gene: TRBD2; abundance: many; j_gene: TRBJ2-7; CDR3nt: TGTGCCAGCAGCTACAAGCAGGAGGCGGGGGATCCGGTAGAGCAGTACTTC; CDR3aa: CASSYKQEAGDPVEQYF
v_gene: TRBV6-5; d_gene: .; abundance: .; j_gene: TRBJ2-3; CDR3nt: TGTGCCAGCAGTTACTCGAATCTGGGGCTAGGAACAGATACGCAGTATTTT; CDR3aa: CASSYSNLGLGTDTQYF
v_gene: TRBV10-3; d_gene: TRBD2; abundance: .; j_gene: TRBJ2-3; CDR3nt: TGTGCCATCAGTGAGTCGCCGGGACTAGCGGGGGGTGGCACAGATACGCAGTATTTT; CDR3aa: CAISESPGLAGGGTDTQYF